The 22 T cell receptor beta chains in this list originate from one sample, sequenced in a study of CD8 T cells in Susac syndrome. Reverse transcription of about 0.5 to 1 ug RNA used random hexamers. TCRdb re-called the immunoSEQ multiplex PCR reads through MiXCR, storing one row per CDR3 protein. Of 150,000 or so distinct CDR3 sequences listed, approximately 94% are singletons. The specimen sequenced was CD4+ T cells from PBMCs. The receptors originated from a human donor with multiple sclerosis.

The rearrangement joins TRBV3-1 to TRBJ1-6; D remains ambiguous. Trimming took 6 bases from V and 11 from J, leaving 14 bases between them. Looked up from germline, CDR1 is LGHDT and CDR2 is YNNKEL (reference sequence). The CDR3 spans 13 residues. Written as DNA, the CDR3 is TGTGCCAGCAGTTATGACCAACTCACACCCCTCCACTTT. It codes for CASSYDQLTPLHF.

The chain has TRBV30 and TRBJ2-1; D remains ambiguous. This CDR3 region has 11 residues. Germline CDR1 reads GTSNPN; CDR2 reads SVGIG (reference sequence). V dropped 4 bases and J dropped 6 bases, with 7 bases sitting between them. The CDR3, as DNA: TGTGCCTGGAACGCACGCAATGAGCAGTTCTTC. Protein: CAWNARNEQFF.

The V gene is TRBV20-1, the J gene TRBJ2-2; 7 bases match TRBD1. Per the germline V gene, CDR1 is DFQATT and CDR2 is SNEGSKA (reference sequence). The CDR3 totals 14 residues. Losses at the gene ends were 5 bases for V and 3 bases for J; bases not matched to a gene: 6. This chain's CDR3 is CSAPGQFHTGELFF. CDR3 DNA sequence: TGCAGTGCTCCGGGACAGTTCCACACCGGGGAGCTGTTTTTT.

J is TRBJ1-2 and V is TRBV29-1; D may be TRBD1 (5 bases). V shed 3 bases and J shed 3 bases, with 8 bases lying between them. In germline, CDR1 is SQVTM, CDR2 ANQGSEA. This CDR3 has 12 amino acids. The CDR3 here is CSVEGGYYGYTF. DNA of the CDR3: TGCAGCGTTGAGGGGGGGTACTATGGCTACACCTTC.

V gene TRBV6-5 combines with J gene TRBJ2-3; 12 positions match TRBD2. V lost 2 bases and J lost 0; bases outside the gene matches: 15. The CDR3 spans 21 residues. Germline-derived CDR1 and CDR2 are MNHEY and SVGAGI. CDR3: CASSYPQLAGGEGASTDTQYF. In DNA form, the CDR3 reads TGTGCCAGCAGTTACCCCCAACTAGCGGGAGGAGAGGGGGCGAGCACAGATACGCAGTATTTT.

The chain employs TRBV5-1 and TRBJ2-1, with D possibly called TRBD1 or TRBD2 (5 bases each). This CDR3 contains 15 residues. Germline CDR1 reads SGHRS; CDR2 reads YFSETQ. The V end lost 1 base, the J end lost 5 bases, and 13 bases lay between the germline ends. The CDR3 nucleotides are TGCGCCAGCAGCTTGAGAGGGGTATTGAACAATGAGCAGTTCTTC. The encoded protein is CASSLRGVLNNEQFF. Combining the CDR3 with reference TRBV5-1 and TRBJ2-1 gives the whole variable domain KAGVTQTPRYLIKTRGQQVTLSCSPISGHRSVSWYQQTPGQGLQFLFEYFSETQRNKGNFPGRFSGRQFSNSRSEMNVSTLELGDSALYLCASSLRGVLNNEQFFGPGTRLTVL.

The J gene is TRBJ2-2, the V gene TRBV7-3; a possible D gene is TRBD2 (5 bases). CDR3 size: 14 residues. Trimming cost V 4 bases and J 4 bases, with 10 bases left between them. From germline, CDR1 is SGHTA and CDR2 FQGTGA. The CDR3 DNA reads as TGTGCCAGCAGCTCGACTGGAGGCACCGGGGAGCTGTTTTTT. This codes for CASSSTGGTGELFF.

The chain combines TRBV30 with TRBJ1-5; D call uncertain. The V end lost 2 bases, the J end lost 0 bases, and 5 bases lay between the germline ends. The CDR3 runs to 13 residues. Germline CDR1 and CDR2: GTSNPN and SVGIG (reference sequence). CDR3 sequence reads: CAWSRDSNQPQHF. As DNA, the CDR3 is TGTGCCTGGAGTCGGGATAGCAATCAGCCCCAGCATTTT.

V gene TRBV28 combines with J gene TRBJ2-7; TRBD1 or TRBD2 may be the D gene (6 bases each). Germline loops: CDR1 MDHEN, CDR2 SYDVKM. Trimming removed 2 bases from V and 0 bases from J, with 17 bases in between. CDR3 length: 17 residues. The CDR3 nucleotides read TGTGCCAGCAGTTTAATCGGGGGCGGGTTTAGCTCCTACGAGCAGTACTTC. This translates into CASSLIGGGFSSYEQYF.

The chain joins TRBV30 to TRBJ2-4; D assignment may be TRBD1 or TRBD2 (5 bases each). The V end was cut by 0 bases, the J end by 9 bases, with 9 bases between. Per the germline V gene, CDR1 is GTSNPN and CDR2 is SVGIG (reference sequence). This CDR3 comprises 12 residues. As DNA, the CDR3 is TGTGCCTGGAGTGTGGGGGTGGGCATTCAGTACTTC. Translation gives CAWSVGVGIQYF.

V usage is TRBV6-5 and J usage is TRBJ1-1, with D unresolved. From germline, CDR1 is MNHEY and CDR2 SVGAGI. The length of the CDR3 is 14 residues. V dropped 0 bases and J dropped 5 bases, with 10 bases sitting between them. As DNA, the CDR3 is TGTGCCAGCAGTTACTCGATTCGGGTAACTGAAGCTTTCTTT. Residues: CASSYSIRVTEAFF.

The chain combines TRBV30 with TRBJ2-3; TRBD2 might be the D (5 bases). The ends were cut back, 0 bases at V and 4 bases at J, with 17 bases in the middle. CDR3 length: 16 amino acids. Germline loops: CDR1 GTSNPN, CDR2 SVGIG (reference sequence). The CDR3 DNA is TGTGCCTGGAGTGTAGGAGAGGGAGCTGGTTCAGATACGCAGTATTTT. This translates into CAWSVGEGAGSDTQYF. Using reference TRBV30 and TRBJ2-3 for the parts outside the CDR3, the full variable domain is SQTIHQWPATLVQPVGSPLSLECTVEGTSNPNLYWYRQAAGRGLQLLFYSVGIGQISSEVPQNLSASRPQDRQFILSSKKLLLSDSGFYLCAWSVGEGAGSDTQYFGPGTRLTVL.

The chain recombines TRBV12-3 or TRBV12-4 with TRBJ2-1, with 9 bases aligning to TRBD1. CDR3 size: 15 residues. Trimming cost V 5 bases and J 6 bases; bases outside gene matches: 8. The CDR3 protein is CASSRGQGLSNEQFF. CDR3 bases: TGTGCCAGCAGTCGGGGACAGGGACTTTCCAATGAGCAGTTCTTC.

This chain's CDR3 is CASSLSFLAGGNIQYF. Written as DNA, the CDR3 is TGCGCCAGCAGCTTGTCCTTTCTAGCGGGAGGCAACATTCAGTACTTC. The chain carries TRBV5-1 and TRBJ2-4, with 11 bases that match TRBD2. Germline V gene lookup returns CDR1 SGHRS and CDR2 YFSETQ. This CDR3 is 16 amino acids long. V lost 1 base, J lost 7 bases, and 7 bases stayed unmatched.

The rearrangement joins TRBV9 to TRBJ1-2; D is unresolved. The CDR3 runs 14 residues. Trimming cost V 4 bases and J 4 bases, with 14 bases left between them. In germline, CDR1 is SGDLS, CDR2 YYNGEE. The CDR3, as DNA: TGTGCCAGCAGCCCAGTTTTAACCGGCTATGGCTACACCTTC. Amino acid sequence: CASSPVLTGYGYTF.

The chain joins TRBV30 to TRBJ2-5; 9 bases map to TRBD2. There are 16 residues in the CDR3. Trimming at V came to 1 base and at J to 6 bases, leaving 12 bases not matched to a gene. The germline gives CDR1 GTSNPN, CDR2 SVGIG (reference sequence). CDR3 protein: CAWSDWLAGGPKTQYF. CDR3 nucleotides: TGTGCCTGGAGTGACTGGTTGGCGGGAGGGCCTAAGACCCAGTACTTC. Full variable domain (missing parts from reference TRBV30 and TRBJ2-5): SQTIHQWPATLVQPVGSPLSLECTVEGTSNPNLYWYRQAAGRGLQLLFYSVGIGQISSEVPQNLSASRPQDRQFILSSKKLLLSDSGFYLCAWSDWLAGGPKTQYFGPGTRLLVL.

The chain combines TRBV29-1 with TRBJ2-5, with 9 bases aligning to TRBD1. J lost 5 bases, V lost 6 bases, and 7 bases had no gene match. CDR3 length: 13 residues. Germline lookup yields CDR1 SQVTM and CDR2 ANQGSEA. The CDR3 here is CSVSTGGEETQYF. The CDR3 DNA sequence: TGCAGCGTATCAACAGGGGGCGAGGAGACCCAGTACTTC.

The chain carries TRBV29-1 and TRBJ2-5, with 9 nucleotides matching TRBD1. The CDR3 totals 13 residues. The V gene end was trimmed by 6 bases and the J gene end by 5 bases; junction bases not matched to a gene: 7. CDR1 is SQVTM, CDR2 ANQGSEA, per germline. In DNA form, the CDR3 reads TGCAGCGTCCCAGGACAGGGGAGGGAGACCCAGTACTTC. Protein product: CSVPGQGRETQYF.

The CDR3 sequence: CASSLTWGTSGNTIYF. The DNA of the CDR3 is TGTGCCAGCAGCTTAACCTGGGGGACCTCTGGAAACACCATATATTTT. The rearrangement uses TRBV7-2 and TRBJ1-3; maybe TRBD1 (5 bases). In germline, CDR1 is SGHTA, CDR2 FQGNSA. Trimming pared 2 bases from V and 0 bases from J, leaving 11 bases between. This CDR3 is 16 amino acids long.

CDR3 nucleotides: TGTGCCAGCAGTCCAGATTTTAGCGGGAGCTCCTACGAGCAGTACTTC. It translates to CASSPDFSGSSYEQYF. The chain is built from TRBV7-9 and TRBJ2-7, with 9 bases aligning to TRBD2. The CDR3 covers 16 residues. The germline CDR1 and CDR2 sequences are SEHNR and FQNEAQ (reference sequence). V was pared by 6 bases and J by 0 bases, with 9 bases of the junction left unmatched.

This clonotype was counted once. CDR3 sequence: CSARGPDTQYF. The CDR3, as DNA: TGCAGTGCTAGAGGGCCTGATACGCAGTATTTT. The genes are TRBV20-1 and TRBJ2-3; D is unresolved. The CDR3 is made up of 11 amino acids. Trimming took 1 base from V and 6 from J, leaving 5 bases between them. Germline CDR1 is DFQATT and CDR2 is SNEGSKA (reference sequence).

The chain recombines TRBV5-1 with TRBJ1-5; maybe TRBD1 (6 bases). CDR1 and CDR2 (germline): SGHRS, YFSETQ. The CDR3 runs to 15 residues. Deletions cut 1 base from V and 4 bases from J, with 12 bases between. CDR3 region: CASSLWGGRNQPQHF. CDR3 nucleotide sequence: TGCGCCAGCAGCTTGTGGGGGGGGCGGAATCAGCCCCAGCATTTT.